The rows below give T cell receptor beta chains drawn from one sample of a study. TCRdb re-derived calls from the 5' RACE reads in MiXCR, one entry per CDR3 protein. This repertoire shows 5,600 or so distinct CDR3 sequences, over 50% found once; its top ten account for about 12%. The sequencing sample was made of naive CD4+ T cells sorted from blood. These receptors came from a female donor with breast cancer. Each CDR3 is given without its conserved first and last residue.

J	length	V	CDR3
TRBJ2-7	12	TRBV2	ASTPGTSFYEQY
TRBJ2-6	14	TRBV5-1	ASSLDGVAGANVLT
TRBJ1-5	12	TRBV6-1	ASRPRGGDQPQH
TRBJ2-3	10	TRBV29-1	SALGLSDTQY
TRBJ2-1	14	TRBV24-1	ATSDPTGGFYNEQF
TRBJ1-2	10	TRBV7-9	ASSLVGYGYT
TRBJ2-1	13	TRBV28	TSSYLKGSYNEQF
TRBJ1-1	12	TRBV6-5	ASSSDSMNTEAF
TRBJ1-1	14	TRBV18	ASSPTRTGENTEAF
TRBJ2-1	14	TRBV6-2/TRBV6-3	ASSILGRTDYNEQF
TRBJ2-1	12	TRBV20-1	SAKLAGVGNEQF
TRBJ2-1	11	TRBV7-3	ASSLSVYNEQF
TRBJ2-1	16	TRBV5-1	ASSLFHRSGNSYNEQF
TRBJ1-2	15	TRBV18	ASSPPGQGPLIYGYT
TRBJ2-1	11	TRBV30	AWSPRPYNEQF
TRBJ2-3	10	TRBV20-1	SETSPTDTQY
TRBJ2-5	13	TRBV25-1	ASSVGGPPQETQY
TRBJ2-1	11	TRBV6-1	ASSVGWREEQF
TRBJ2-5	10	TRBV29-1	SVETGIETQY
TRBJ2-2	14	TRBV7-2	ASSLKGARNTGELF
TRBJ2-7	13	TRBV20-1	SAKKGGGGSYEQY
TRBJ1-1	12	TRBV6-2/TRBV6-3	ASSLGGLNTEAF
TRBJ1-1	11	TRBV4-1	ASSQELGREAF
TRBJ2-6	13	TRBV24-1	ATSDLRTGANVLT
TRBJ2-3	10	TRBV7-3	ASSFKEDTQY
TRBJ2-4	11	TRBV4-3	ARAGPRKNIQY
TRBJ1-1	13	TRBV2	ASSARAGYLAEAF
TRBJ1-2	11	TRBV5-5	ASSLVGNYGYT
TRBJ2-5	12	TRBV12-3/TRBV12-4	ASSLSKRGETQY
TRBJ1-1	12	TRBV18	ASSLTGVSAEAF
TRBJ2-2	13	TRBV6-1	ASSVTASNTGELF
TRBJ1-1	12	TRBV20-1	SARDLKFTTEAF
TRBJ2-1	11	TRBV6-2/TRBV6-3	ARRPDYYNEQS
TRBJ1-3	13	TRBV5-5	ASSLGTSSGNTIY